This T cell receptor beta chain was recorded in a study of human T cells and chemical hapten exposure. This clonotype was seen repeatedly, ten times or more. One entry per CDR3 protein, called by TCRdb with MiXCR from the RACE reads. The repertoire includes 300,000 to 400,000 distinct CDR3 sequences, 4% to 6% of them detected once, and 2.6% sits in the top ten. Time point noted: pre-sensitization, week 0. The treatment is: therapeutic diphenylcyclopropenone sensitization with weekly scalp DPC. Trimming removed 8 bases from V and 2 bases from J; junction bases left unmatched: 6. Germline V gene sequence: CDR1 SQVTM, CDR2 ANQGSEA. There are 13 residues in the CDR3.

The TCR was taken from a woman aged 45-65 years with alopecia areata. Some clones in this sample may be carry-over from other donors' samples. Sequencing was performed on whole blood, taken in connection with sensitization to the hapten diphenylcyclopropenone (DPC). The chain joins TRBV29-1 to TRBJ2-3, with 8 bases identical to TRBD2. For the CDR3, the DNA is TGCAGCATTAGCGGGGCCTACACAGATACGCAGTATTTT. Amino acid sequence: CSISGAYTDTQYF.